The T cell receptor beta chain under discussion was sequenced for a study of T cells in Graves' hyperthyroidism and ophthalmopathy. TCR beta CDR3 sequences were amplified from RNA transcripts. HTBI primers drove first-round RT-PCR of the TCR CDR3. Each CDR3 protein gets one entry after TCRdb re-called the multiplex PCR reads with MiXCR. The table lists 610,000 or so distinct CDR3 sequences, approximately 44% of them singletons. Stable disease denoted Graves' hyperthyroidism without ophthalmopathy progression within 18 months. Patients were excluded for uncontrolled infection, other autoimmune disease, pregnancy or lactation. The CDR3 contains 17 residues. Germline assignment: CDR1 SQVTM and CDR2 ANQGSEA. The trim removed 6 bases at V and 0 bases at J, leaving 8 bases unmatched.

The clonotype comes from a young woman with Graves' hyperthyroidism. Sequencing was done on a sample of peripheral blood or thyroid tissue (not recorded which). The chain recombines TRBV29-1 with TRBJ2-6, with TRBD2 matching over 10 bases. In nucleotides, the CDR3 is TGCAGCGTAGCCGTAGCGGGAGGAAACTCTGGGGCCAACGTCCTGACTTTC. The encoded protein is CSVAVAGGNSGANVLTF.